These T cell receptor beta chains were read from a single sample in a study of T cells in Graves' hyperthyroidism and ophthalmopathy. TCRdb independently ran MiXCR on the multiplex PCR reads; one entry per CDR3 protein. The data show around 560,000 distinct CDR3 sequences, over 15% seen once. Sequencing was done on a sample of blood. These receptors all stem from a woman aged 18-30 years with Graves' hyperthyroidism. Both conserved end residues are part of each CDR3. Each record gives: CDR3 length, J gene, V gene, D gene, clone size, CDR3 protein, CDR3 DNA. A D gene is named only where the DNA matches it firmly. Only some rows state a clone size, as once, few, many or a class for expanded clones.

length: 12; J: TRBJ2-1; V: TRBV2; D: .; size: many; CDR3: CASRSDSGLQFF; DNA: TGTGCCAGCAGATCGGACAGCGGGCTGCAGTTCTTC
length: 15; J: TRBJ2-3; V: TRBV12-3/TRBV12-4; D: TRBD2; size: few; CDR3: CASRIAGGPPDTQYF; DNA: TGTGCCAGCAGAATAGCGGGAGGGCCCCCAGATACGCAGTATTTT
length: 14; J: TRBJ1-1; V: TRBV9; D: .; size: .; CDR3: CASSVDRTNTEAFF; DNA: TGTGCCAGCAGCGTTGACAGGACTAACACTGAAGCTTTCTTT
length: 16; J: TRBJ2-5; V: TRBV12-3/TRBV12-4; D: TRBD2; size: few; CDR3: CASSLTTSGFQETQYF; DNA: TGTGCCAGCAGTTTGACGACTAGCGGCTTCCAAGAGACCCAGTACTTC
length: 18; J: TRBJ2-1; V: TRBV27; D: .; size: .; CDR3: CASSLRSVTGGSYNEQFF; DNA: TGTGCCAGCAGTTTACGCTCGGTTACAGGAGGCTCCTACAATGAGCAGTTCTTC
length: 14; J: TRBJ2-3; V: TRBV5-1; D: .; size: many; CDR3: CASSLGAGEATQYF; DNA: TGCGCCAGCAGCTTGGGCGCGGGTGAGGCCACGCAGTATTTT
length: 14; J: TRBJ2-7; V: TRBV20-1; D: .; size: .; CDR3: CSAQLTWDNYEQYF; DNA: TGCAGTGCTCAGTTAACTTGGGACAATTACGAGCAGTACTTC
length: 15; J: TRBJ2-1; V: TRBV3-1; D: TRBD1; size: few; CDR3: CASSQVRGLSNEQFF; DNA: TGTGCCAGCAGCCAAGTCAGGGGGCTTAGTAATGAGCAGTTCTTC
length: 23; J: TRBJ2-6; V: TRBV27; D: TRBD1; size: few; CDR3: CASRHKIRDRGLATYSGANVLTF; DNA: TGTGCCAGCAGACACAAAATCCGGGACAGGGGGCTTGCGACTTACTCTGGGGCCAACGTCCTGACTTTC
length: 15; J: TRBJ1-1; V: TRBV5-8; D: TRBD1; size: .; CDR3: CASSTQTGGIPEAFF; DNA: TGTGCCAGCAGCACACAGACAGGGGGAATACCTGAAGCTTTCTTT
length: 13; J: TRBJ2-7; V: TRBV20-1; D: TRBD1; size: many; CDR3: CSVPGQDSYEQYF; DNA: TGCAGCGTCCCGGGACAGGACTCCTACGAGCAGTACTTC